These T cell receptor beta chains were read from a single sample in a study of blood T cell repertoires in COVID-19. Generated by immunoSEQ multiplex PCR, the TCRdb table keeps only in-frame clones and is missing some. The data hold over 150,000 clones, with about 74% observed a single time. The sequencing input was peripheral blood. The receptors here all came from a man aged 55 to 70 with acute or convalescent COVID-19. Both conserved end residues are part of each CDR3. Fields, in order: clone size, V gene, D gene, J gene, CDR3 DNA, CDR3 protein. The D gene is left open where the match is weak. A clone size is listed for some rows: how often the clone was seen (once, few, many), or a class if it is expanded.

abundance: .; v_gene: TRBV9; d_gene: .; j_gene: TRBJ2-7; CDR3nt: TGTGCCAGCAGCGTTGGCCCCCTACAGGGCGACGAGCAGTACTTC; CDR3aa: CASSVGPLQGDEQYF
abundance: .; v_gene: TRBV7-9; d_gene: TRBD2; j_gene: TRBJ2-1; CDR3nt: TGTGCCAGCAGCTTAGACAGCGGGGGGGCCTTTGAGCAGTTCTTC; CDR3aa: CASSLDSGGAFEQFF
abundance: .; v_gene: TRBV24-1; d_gene: TRBD2; j_gene: TRBJ2-3; CDR3nt: TGTGCCACCAGTGATCCGACTAGCGGGGGGAACACAGATACGCAGTATTTT; CDR3aa: CATSDPTSGGNTDTQYF
abundance: .; v_gene: TRBV29-1; d_gene: .; j_gene: TRBJ2-4; CDR3nt: TGCAGCGTTGAAGGAGAACAGGGCGCCTCGTCTCACATTCAGTACTTC; CDR3aa: CSVEGEQGASSHIQYF
abundance: .; v_gene: TRBV2; d_gene: TRBD2; j_gene: TRBJ2-2; CDR3nt: TGTGCCAGCAGCGACCCTGGACTAGCGGGGGGGCACGGGGAGCTGTTTTTT; CDR3aa: CASSDPGLAGGHGELFF
abundance: few; v_gene: TRBV7-2; d_gene: .; j_gene: TRBJ1-1; CDR3nt: TGTGCCAGCAGCTTAGATAGGGACAAATCAACTTTCTTT; CDR3aa: CASSLDRDKSTFF
abundance: once; v_gene: TRBV27; d_gene: TRBD1; j_gene: TRBJ2-5; CDR3nt: TGTGCCAGCAGTTTACGGGGACAGCACCTCGGGACCCAGTACTTC; CDR3aa: CASSLRGQHLGTQYF
abundance: .; v_gene: TRBV5-1; d_gene: TRBD1; j_gene: TRBJ2-1; CDR3nt: TGCGCCAGCAGCCGGGGACAGGCCCACAATGAGCAGTTCTTC; CDR3aa: CASSRGQAHNEQFF
abundance: .; v_gene: TRBV29-1; d_gene: TRBD1; j_gene: TRBJ2-4; CDR3nt: TGCAGCGTTGAGTTGACAGGGGGGATAAACATTCAGTACTTC; CDR3aa: CSVELTGGINIQYF
abundance: once; v_gene: TRBV10-3; d_gene: .; j_gene: TRBJ1-1; CDR3nt: TGTGCCTCCAGGGAGGGTAATCATGCGAACACTGAAGCTTTCTTT; CDR3aa: CASREGNHANTEAFF
abundance: .; v_gene: TRBV10-3; d_gene: TRBD2; j_gene: TRBJ2-1; CDR3nt: TGTGCCATCATGGACAGCGGGGGGCCCAGCTCCTACAATGAGCAGTTCTTC; CDR3aa: CAIMDSGGPSSYNEQFF
abundance: few; v_gene: TRBV9; d_gene: .; j_gene: TRBJ1-6; CDR3nt: TGTGCCAGCAGCGCTAGCGGAAGGGACTCCCATTCACCCCTCCACTTT; CDR3aa: CASSASGRDSHSPLHF
abundance: once; v_gene: TRBV4-1; d_gene: .; j_gene: TRBJ1-3; CDR3nt: TGCGCCAGCAGCCAAGATGAGGGGGCTGGAAACACCATATATTTT; CDR3aa: CASSQDEGAGNTIYF
abundance: few; v_gene: TRBV29-1; d_gene: TRBD2; j_gene: TRBJ2-1; CDR3nt: TGCAGCGTTGCCGGGGGGGATGAGCAGTTCTTC; CDR3aa: CSVAGGDEQFF
abundance: few; v_gene: TRBV6-5; d_gene: TRBD1; j_gene: TRBJ1-6; CDR3nt: TGTGCCAGCAGTTTAGCAGGGGGCGAAGATTCACCCCTCCACTTT; CDR3aa: CASSLAGGEDSPLHF
abundance: .; v_gene: TRBV6-5; d_gene: .; j_gene: TRBJ1-5; CDR3nt: TGTGCCAGCAAGCGGGGGTTTGACAATCAGCCCCAGCATTTT; CDR3aa: CASKRGFDNQPQHF
abundance: .; v_gene: TRBV20-1; d_gene: TRBD2; j_gene: TRBJ2-5; CDR3nt: TGCAGTGCTAGTGGACTAGCGGGGGGTGAGACCCAGTACTTC; CDR3aa: CSASGLAGGETQYF
abundance: few; v_gene: TRBV29-1; d_gene: .; j_gene: TRBJ2-2; CDR3nt: TGCAGCGCCCGACAGGAGACCACCGGGGAGCTGTTTTTT; CDR3aa: CSARQETTGELFF
abundance: .; v_gene: TRBV7-2; d_gene: .; j_gene: TRBJ2-2; CDR3nt: TGTGCCAGCAGCTTAAACCTAGTGTACACCGGGGAGCTGTTTTTT; CDR3aa: CASSLNLVYTGELFF
abundance: .; v_gene: TRBV4-3; d_gene: .; j_gene: TRBJ1-2; CDR3nt: TGCGCCAGCAGCCAAGGCAGGGCCTGGAACTATGGCTACACCTTC; CDR3aa: CASSQGRAWNYGYTF
abundance: .; v_gene: TRBV20-1; d_gene: TRBD1; j_gene: TRBJ2-3; CDR3nt: TGCAGTGCTAGTCAAGGGGCAGGGGGCACGACAGATACGCAGTATTTT; CDR3aa: CSASQGAGGTTDTQYF
abundance: .; v_gene: TRBV29-1; d_gene: TRBD2; j_gene: TRBJ2-1; CDR3nt: TGCAGCGTTGACTCCACGGGGGGCAATGAGCAGTTCTTC; CDR3aa: CSVDSTGGNEQFF
abundance: .; v_gene: TRBV30; d_gene: .; j_gene: TRBJ1-1; CDR3nt: TGTGCCTGGAGTCTCAGGGGCTCTGAAGCTTTCTTT; CDR3aa: CAWSLRGSEAFF
abundance: .; v_gene: TRBV30; d_gene: .; j_gene: TRBJ2-7; CDR3nt: TGTGCCTGCCTCATTCTGACTAGTTTAGAGTACGAGCAGTACTTC; CDR3aa: CACLILTSLEYEQYF
abundance: .; v_gene: TRBV6-2/TRBV6-3; d_gene: .; j_gene: TRBJ2-3; CDR3nt: TGTGCCAGCAGTTATTTTAGCCGAGGAACAGATACGCAGTATTTT; CDR3aa: CASSYFSRGTDTQYF
abundance: .; v_gene: TRBV3-1/TRBV3-2; d_gene: .; j_gene: TRBJ1-3; CDR3nt: TGTGCCAGCAGCCAAGAAAAAGTACGCGAAAACACCATATATTTT; CDR3aa: CASSQEKVRENTIYF
abundance: .; v_gene: TRBV29-1; d_gene: TRBD1; j_gene: TRBJ1-1; CDR3nt: TGCAGCGTTCAGTGGTCAGGGGGAACCACTGAAGCTTTCTTT; CDR3aa: CSVQWSGGTTEAFF
abundance: .; v_gene: TRBV2; d_gene: .; j_gene: TRBJ2-2; CDR3nt: TGTGCCAGCAGAACGGAGGGGACCGGGGAGCTGTTTTTT; CDR3aa: CASRTEGTGELFF
abundance: .; v_gene: TRBV27; d_gene: .; j_gene: TRBJ1-1; CDR3nt: TGTGCCAGCAGTTTAGGGGGCGTTGGGGTCACTGAAGCTTTCTTT; CDR3aa: CASSLGGVGVTEAFF
abundance: .; v_gene: TRBV5-6; d_gene: .; j_gene: TRBJ1-4; CDR3nt: TGTGCCAGCAGCCGACTTATAACCGGGACAAGGATGGGTAATGAAAAACTGTTTTTT; CDR3aa: CASSRLITGTRMGNEKLFF
abundance: .; v_gene: TRBV18; d_gene: .; j_gene: TRBJ1-1; CDR3nt: TGTGCCAGCTCACCACGGGAGAGCGTGAACACTGAAGCTTTCTTT; CDR3aa: CASSPRESVNTEAFF
abundance: .; v_gene: TRBV30; d_gene: TRBD1; j_gene: TRBJ1-4; CDR3nt: TGTGCCTGGAGTTACCCGAATTCCGGGACAGGGAATGAAAAACTGTTTTTT; CDR3aa: CAWSYPNSGTGNEKLFF
abundance: .; v_gene: TRBV5-4; d_gene: .; j_gene: TRBJ1-2; CDR3nt: TGTGCCAGCAGCTTGGCTCGTCAGTCTAACTATGGCTACACCTTC; CDR3aa: CASSLARQSNYGYTF
abundance: .; v_gene: TRBV7-2; d_gene: TRBD1; j_gene: TRBJ2-7; CDR3nt: TGTGCCAGCAGCTATATGGGACAGGGGAAACCCCACGAGCAGTACTTC; CDR3aa: CASSYMGQGKPHEQYF
abundance: .; v_gene: TRBV5-1; d_gene: TRBD2; j_gene: TRBJ2-3; CDR3nt: TGCGCCAGCAGCTTTAGCGGGGTAACAGATACGCAGTATTTT; CDR3aa: CASSFSGVTDTQYF
abundance: .; v_gene: TRBV5-4; d_gene: TRBD1; j_gene: TRBJ2-1; CDR3nt: TGTGCCAGCAGCTCCCCGGGACAGGGATACAATGAGCAGTTCTTC; CDR3aa: CASSSPGQGYNEQFF
abundance: many; v_gene: TRBV25-1; d_gene: .; j_gene: TRBJ2-4; CDR3nt: TGTGCCAGCAGTCCTTTCGCTATAGCCAAAAACATTCAGTACTTC; CDR3aa: CASSPFAIAKNIQYF
abundance: many; v_gene: TRBV18; d_gene: .; j_gene: TRBJ2-2; CDR3nt: TGTGCCAGCTCACCGCAGGGCCGTAGCACCGGGGAGCTGTTTTTT; CDR3aa: CASSPQGRSTGELFF
abundance: .; v_gene: TRBV2; d_gene: .; j_gene: TRBJ1-5; CDR3nt: TGTGCCAGCAGTTACGGGGGTGGCAATCAGCCCCAGCATTTT; CDR3aa: CASSYGGGNQPQHF
abundance: .; v_gene: TRBV7-2; d_gene: .; j_gene: TRBJ1-5; CDR3nt: TGTGCCAGCAGCTTACAACGGACTAATCAGCCCCAGCATTTT; CDR3aa: CASSLQRTNQPQHF
abundance: few; v_gene: TRBV11-2; d_gene: .; j_gene: TRBJ2-7; CDR3nt: TGTGCCAGCAGCTTTGGACTTCTCTACGAGCAGTACTTC; CDR3aa: CASSFGLLYEQYF